Listed here are 12 T cell receptor beta chains from one sample, sequenced in a study of Ad26.COV2.S vaccination and SARS-CoV-2 variants. Only in-frame clones appear in the TCRdb table, and some are missing; sequencing was by immunoSEQ multiplex PCR. The table includes approximately 300,000 clones, about 82% detected once. Regarding treatment: roughly 20 received Ad26.COV2.S at low or high dose, single or two shots; about 5 received placebo; per-sample allocation not given. Samples were taken on day 63 after the first vaccine or placebo injection. Sequenced here: peripheral blood, sampled in a trial of Ad26.COV2.S vaccine versus placebo. All receptors come from a person between 18 and 65 years old who received the Ad26.COV2.S COVID-19 vaccine or a placebo.

The chain uses TRBV19 and TRBJ2-1, with TRBD2 matching 10 bases. The V and J ends lost 8 bases and 5 bases, in that order; junction bases with no gene match: 9. This CDR3 is built from 15 residues. The germline V gene has CDR1 LNHDA and CDR2 SQIVND (reference sequence). The CDR3 coding sequence is TGTGCCAGTGAGTCGGGACTAGCGAAGAACAATGAGCAGTTCTTC. Translation: CASESGLAKNNEQFF.

The V gene is TRBV7-6, the J gene TRBJ2-6; D is uncertain. The V end lost 2 bases, the J end lost 4 bases, and 12 bases lay between the germline ends. CDR1 and CDR2 from the germline V gene are SGHVS and FNYEAQ. CDR3 size: 16 residues. CDR3 sequence (DNA): TGTGCCAGCAGCTTAACTATGGGCTCCGGGGCCAACGTCCTGACTTTC. This codes for CASSLTMGSGANVLTF.

The chain recombines TRBV9 with TRBJ2-2; 8 positions agree with TRBD1. The V gene end was trimmed by 3 bases and the J gene end by 6 bases; junction bases not matched to a gene: 4. Germline values: CDR1 SGDLS, CDR2 YYNGEE. CDR3 length: 14 residues. In DNA form, the CDR3 reads TGTGCCAGCAGCGCGACAGGGGAGGCCGGGGAGCTGTTTTTT. Protein product: CASSATGEAGELFF.

This clone was detected once. The chain recombines TRBV5-6 with TRBJ2-7, with D perhaps TRBD2 (6 bases). Germline V gives CDR1 SGHDT, CDR2 YYEEEE. There are 15 residues in the CDR3. V was shortened by 2 bases and J by 5 bases, with 17 bases between the two germline ends. Here the CDR3 DNA reads TGTGCCAGCAGCTTTCTTCGTGGAGGGTCGGACGAGCAGTACTTC. Amino acids: CASSFLRGGSDEQYF.

The rearrangement links TRBV5-1 to TRBJ2-7, with D perhaps matching TRBD1 (8 bases). The V gene's germline CDR1 is SGHRS and CDR2 YFSETQ. The germline V and J ends were trimmed by 1 base and 6 bases, with 20 bases remaining between them. This CDR3 region has 16 residues. The chain's CDR3 is CASSLREGQGGSEQYF. The DNA for the CDR3 is TGCGCCAGCAGCTTGCGAGAAGGACAGGGAGGGAGCGAGCAGTACTTC.

The chain combines TRBV28 with TRBJ2-1; maybe TRBD2 (6 bases). CDR3 length: 15 residues. Trimming removed 11 bases at V and 0 bases at J, with 17 bases between. Looked up from germline, CDR1 is MDHEN and CDR2 is SYDVKM. Written as DNA, the CDR3 is TGTGCCTCCCGGAGGGACCGCAGCTCCTACAATGAGCAGTTCTTC. This gives the protein CASRRDRSSYNEQFF.

In DNA form, the CDR3 reads TGTGCCAGCAGTCTCACACGGAGCTCCTACAATGAGCAGTTCTTC. Translated: CASSLTRSSYNEQFF. The V call is TRBV28, the J call TRBJ2-1; D not certain. Trimming shortened V by 5 bases and J by 0 bases, and 11 bases separated the two germline ends. Germline loops: CDR1 MDHEN, CDR2 SYDVKM. The length of the CDR3 is 15 residues.

The gene calls are TRBV7-3 and TRBJ2-2; TRBD2 agrees at 9 bases. The CDR3 totals 16 residues. Germline CDR1 is SGHTA and CDR2 is FQGTGA. The V and J ends lost 0 bases and 6 bases, in that order; junction bases with no gene match: 5. This CDR3 is CASSLTSGGLAGELFF. CDR3 nucleotides: TGTGCCAGCAGCTTAACTAGCGGGGGTTTGGCCGGGGAGCTGTTTTTT.

V gene TRBV27 combines with J gene TRBJ1-1, with 7 bases aligning to TRBD1. The V segment lost 9 bases and the J segment 1 base; nucleotides outside the gene matches: 14. This CDR3 is built from 16 residues. Germline V gene lookup returns CDR1 MNHEY and CDR2 SMNVEV (reference sequence). Here the CDR3 reads CARARDRDIPNTEAFF. The CDR3 DNA reads as TGTGCCAGGGCTAGGGACAGAGATATACCGAACACTGAAGCTTTCTTT.

Here the CDR3 DNA reads TGTGCCAGCAGCTTGGTGGGCCGTAGCGGGGGGCGTCGACTCCAGTACTTC. It is translated as CASSLVGRSGGRRLQYF. The chain is built from TRBV5-4 and TRBJ2-5, with TRBD2 identical over 10 bases. Germline CDR1 reads SGHNT; CDR2 reads YYREEE (reference sequence). V lost 0 bases and J lost 10; bases outside the gene matches: 15. CDR3 length: 17 amino acids.

The chain employs TRBV5-1 and TRBJ2-7, with D perhaps TRBD1 (6 bases). V gave up 4 bases and J gave up 0 bases, with 11 bases separating them. The length of the CDR3 is 14 residues. Germline-derived CDR1 and CDR2 are SGHRS and YFSETQ. The CDR3 nucleotides are TGCGCCAGCAGCGACCGGGACACCTCCTACGAGCAGTACTTC. Translating gives CASSDRDTSYEQYF.

The V gene is TRBV7-9, the J gene TRBJ2-1, with D perhaps matching TRBD2 (6 bases). The CDR3 runs 13 residues. CDR1 is SEHNR, CDR2 FQNEAQ, per germline (reference sequence). V gave up 6 bases and J gave up 7 bases, with 13 bases separating them. The CDR3 reads CASRGLSKNEQFF. CDR3 coding DNA: TGTGCCAGCAGGGGACTTAGCAAAAATGAGCAGTTCTTC.